This T cell receptor beta chain was profiled in a study of T-cell memory formation after mild COVID-19. Germline assignment: CDR1 LGHNA and CDR2 YSLEER. With 6 bases clipped from V and 2 bases from J, the junction kept 9 bases outside the gene matches. The CDR3 runs to 15 residues. TCRdb passed the 5' RACE reads through MiXCR, listing each CDR3 protein once. The sample has 300,000 to 400,000 distinct CDR3 sequences, 28% seen once. The source material was PBMCs or a T cell subset sorted from them (not recorded which). V is TRBV4-3 and J is TRBJ2-7, with 8 bases matching TRBD1. The TCR sequence derives from an adult woman who had mild COVID-19 (a few samples of this study predate the infection). Cell type and time point are not known. CDR3 sequence reads: CASSLHPGGTYEQYF. DNA of the CDR3: TGCGCCAGCAGTCTCCACCCAGGGGGCACCTACGAGCAGTACTTC.